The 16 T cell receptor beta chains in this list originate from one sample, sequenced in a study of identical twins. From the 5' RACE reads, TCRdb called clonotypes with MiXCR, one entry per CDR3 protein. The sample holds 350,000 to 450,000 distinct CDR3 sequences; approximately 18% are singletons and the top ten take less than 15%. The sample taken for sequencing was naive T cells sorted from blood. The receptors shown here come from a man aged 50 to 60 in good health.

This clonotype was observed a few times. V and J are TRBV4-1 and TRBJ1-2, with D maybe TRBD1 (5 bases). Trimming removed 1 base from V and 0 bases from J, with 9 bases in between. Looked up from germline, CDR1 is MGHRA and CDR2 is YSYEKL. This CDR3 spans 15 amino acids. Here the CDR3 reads CASSQVTAPNYGYTF. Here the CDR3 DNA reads TGCGCCAGCAGCCAAGTGACAGCCCCTAACTATGGCTACACCTTC.

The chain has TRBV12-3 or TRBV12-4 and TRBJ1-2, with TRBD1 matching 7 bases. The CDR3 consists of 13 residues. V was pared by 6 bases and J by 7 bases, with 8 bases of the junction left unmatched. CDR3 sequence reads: CASRIGQVGGYTF. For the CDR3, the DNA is TGTGCCAGCAGGATCGGACAGGTCGGTGGCTACACCTTC.

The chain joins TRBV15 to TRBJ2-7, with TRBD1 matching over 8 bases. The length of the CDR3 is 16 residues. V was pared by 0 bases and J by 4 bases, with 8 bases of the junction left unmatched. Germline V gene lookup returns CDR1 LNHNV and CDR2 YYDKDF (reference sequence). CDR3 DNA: TGTGCCACCAGCAGAGATCAGGGGGCTTGGCTTTACGAGCAGTACTTC. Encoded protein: CATSRDQGAWLYEQYF.

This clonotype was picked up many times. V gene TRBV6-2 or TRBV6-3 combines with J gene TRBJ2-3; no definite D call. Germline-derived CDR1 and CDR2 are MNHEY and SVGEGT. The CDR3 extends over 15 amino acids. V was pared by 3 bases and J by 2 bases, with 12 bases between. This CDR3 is CASSYPSEYTDTQYF. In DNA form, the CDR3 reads TGTGCCAGCAGTTATCCCTCGGAATACACAGATACGCAGTATTTT.

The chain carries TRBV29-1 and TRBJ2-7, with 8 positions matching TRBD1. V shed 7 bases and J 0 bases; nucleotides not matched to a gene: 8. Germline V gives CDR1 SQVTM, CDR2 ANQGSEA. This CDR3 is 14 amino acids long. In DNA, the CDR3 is TGCAGCGCACGGGACAGGCCCTACTCCTACGAGCAGTACTTC. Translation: CSARDRPYSYEQYF.

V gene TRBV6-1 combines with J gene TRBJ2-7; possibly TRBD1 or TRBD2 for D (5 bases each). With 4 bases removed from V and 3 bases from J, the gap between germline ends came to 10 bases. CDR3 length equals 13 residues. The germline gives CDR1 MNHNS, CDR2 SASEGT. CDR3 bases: TGTGCCAGCAGTGGACGGGACCTCTACGAGCAGTACTTC. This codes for CASSGRDLYEQYF.

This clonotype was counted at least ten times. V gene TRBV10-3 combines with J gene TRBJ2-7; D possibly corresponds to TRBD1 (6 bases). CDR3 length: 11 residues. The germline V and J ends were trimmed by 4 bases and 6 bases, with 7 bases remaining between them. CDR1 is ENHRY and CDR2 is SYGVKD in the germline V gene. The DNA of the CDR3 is TGTGCCATCAGTGCACAGGGCGAGCAGTACTTC. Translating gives CAISAQGEQYF.

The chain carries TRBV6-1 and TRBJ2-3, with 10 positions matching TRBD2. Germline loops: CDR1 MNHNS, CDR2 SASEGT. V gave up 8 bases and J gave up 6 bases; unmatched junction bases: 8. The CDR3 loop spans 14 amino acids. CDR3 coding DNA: TGTGCCAGCCTAGGACTAGCGGCTTCCGATACGCAGTATTTT. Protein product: CASLGLAASDTQYF.

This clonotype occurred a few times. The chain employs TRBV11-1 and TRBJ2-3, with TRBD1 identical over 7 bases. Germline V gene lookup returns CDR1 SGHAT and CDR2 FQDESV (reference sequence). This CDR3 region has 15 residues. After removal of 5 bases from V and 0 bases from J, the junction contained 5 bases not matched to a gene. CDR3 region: CASSGPRGSTDTQYF. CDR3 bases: TGTGCCAGCAGCGGCCCCAGGGGGAGCACAGATACGCAGTATTTT.

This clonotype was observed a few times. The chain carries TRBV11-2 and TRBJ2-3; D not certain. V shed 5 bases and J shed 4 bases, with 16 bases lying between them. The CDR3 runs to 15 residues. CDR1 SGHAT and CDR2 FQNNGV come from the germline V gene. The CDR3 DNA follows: TGTGCCAGCAGCCAGGCTATGTCCCGCTCAGATACGCAGTATTTT. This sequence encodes CASSQAMSRSDTQYF.

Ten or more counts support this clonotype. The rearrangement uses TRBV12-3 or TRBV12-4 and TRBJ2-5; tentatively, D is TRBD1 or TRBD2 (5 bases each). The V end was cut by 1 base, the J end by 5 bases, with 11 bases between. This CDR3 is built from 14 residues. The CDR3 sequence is CASSLVPGTETQYF. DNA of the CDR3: TGTGCCAGCAGTTTAGTGCCCGGGACCGAGACCCAGTACTTC.

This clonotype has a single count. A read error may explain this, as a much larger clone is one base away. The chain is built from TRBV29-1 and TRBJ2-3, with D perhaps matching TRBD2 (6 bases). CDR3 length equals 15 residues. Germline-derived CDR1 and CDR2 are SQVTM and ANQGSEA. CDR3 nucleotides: TGCAGCGTTGTTTCCGGGGGAGTGGGCACAGATACGCTGTATTTT. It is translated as CSVVSGGVGTDTLYF.

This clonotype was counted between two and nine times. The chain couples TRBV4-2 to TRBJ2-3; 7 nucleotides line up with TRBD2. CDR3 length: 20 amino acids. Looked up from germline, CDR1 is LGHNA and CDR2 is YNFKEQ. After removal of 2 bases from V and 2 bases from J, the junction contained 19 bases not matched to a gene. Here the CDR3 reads CASSQKSGRSERDHTDTQYF. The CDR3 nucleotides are TGTGCCAGCAGCCAAAAAAGCGGCCGAAGTGAGCGGGACCACACAGATACGCAGTATTTT.

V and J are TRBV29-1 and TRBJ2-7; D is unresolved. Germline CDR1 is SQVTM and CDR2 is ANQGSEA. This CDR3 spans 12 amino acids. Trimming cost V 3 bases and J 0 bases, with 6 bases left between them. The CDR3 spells CSVEVTSYEQYF. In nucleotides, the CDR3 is TGCAGCGTTGAGGTCACCTCCTACGAGCAGTACTTC.

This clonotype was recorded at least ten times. The chain's CDR3 is CASRPLGTGTPNEQFF. The CDR3 DNA sequence: TGTGCCAGCAGACCCTTGGGGACTGGCACCCCCAATGAGCAGTTCTTC. This sequence joins TRBV6-1 and TRBJ2-1; D perhaps matches TRBD2 (6 bases). This CDR3 region has 16 residues. Trimming took 6 bases from V and 6 from J, leaving 21 bases between them. Germline values: CDR1 MNHNS, CDR2 SASEGT.

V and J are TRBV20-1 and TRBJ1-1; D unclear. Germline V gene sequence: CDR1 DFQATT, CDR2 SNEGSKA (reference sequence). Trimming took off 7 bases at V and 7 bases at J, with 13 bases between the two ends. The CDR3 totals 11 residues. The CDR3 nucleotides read TGCAGTGGACTTCAATCCTATGAAGCTTTCTTT. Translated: CSGLQSYEAFF.